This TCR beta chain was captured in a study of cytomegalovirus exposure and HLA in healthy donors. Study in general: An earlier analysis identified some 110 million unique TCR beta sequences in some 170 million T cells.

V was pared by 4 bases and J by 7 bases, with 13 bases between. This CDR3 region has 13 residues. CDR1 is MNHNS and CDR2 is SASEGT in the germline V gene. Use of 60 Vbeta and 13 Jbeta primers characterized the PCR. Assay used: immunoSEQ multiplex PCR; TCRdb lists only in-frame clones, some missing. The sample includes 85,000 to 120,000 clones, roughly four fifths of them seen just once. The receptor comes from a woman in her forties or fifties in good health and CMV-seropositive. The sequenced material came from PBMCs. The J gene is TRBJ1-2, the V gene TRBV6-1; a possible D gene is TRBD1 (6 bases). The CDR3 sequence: CASSVHREGGYTF. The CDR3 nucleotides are TGTGCCAGCAGTGTGCACAGGGAGGGTGGCTACACCTTC.